This T cell receptor (beta chain) was sequenced for a study of tumor and adjacent non-tumor tissue in lung cancer. The wider study: There were some 11 adenocarcinoma, 2 squamous cell carcinoma and 1 small cell lung cancer cases.

No cell sorting was done before RNA was extracted from the tissue. Newly diagnosed lung cancer patients had thoracic surgery in China, August–November 2014, without prior chemotherapy. The library came from three nested PCR rounds adapted from ARM-PCR protocols. TCRdb processed the multiplex PCR reads anew with MiXCR; each CDR3 protein has one entry. The sample carries approximately 76,000 distinct CDR3 sequences, about two thirds recorded once. Turning to this clonotype: The antigen is unknown. One junction end disagrees with the germline gene, perhaps due to a read error.

Germline CDR1 MGHRA, CDR2 YSYEKL. This CDR3 region has 14 residues. The study's findings and limits: TCR diversity was significantly greater in tumor than normal lung tissue. Higher tumor TCR diversity was associated with shorter survival.

The sample comprised lung tumor tissue. V gene TRBV4-1 combines with J gene TRBJ1-6; the D is unclear. The sequence was collected from a woman in her 70s with non-small cell lung cancer. The CDR3 is CARSHRIENSPLHF. The CDR3 DNA follows: TGCGCCAGGAGCCATAGGATAGAAAATTCACCCCTCCACTTT.